The 31 T cell receptor beta chains below all came from one sample that was sequenced in a study of T cell changes during pregnancy in multiple sclerosis. Assay: immunoSEQ multiplex PCR; the TCRdb copy retains only in-frame clones and omits some. The profile shows more than 40,000 clones, approximately 92% of them singletons. The source material was CD4+ T cells from peripheral blood mononuclear cells, sampled in the third trimester of pregnancy. The source of these receptors is a female donor with multiple sclerosis, enrolled in a pregnancy study.

This clone was seen once. The rearrangement links TRBV28 to TRBJ2-6; 10 bases fit TRBD1. J lost 1 base, V lost 3 bases, and 6 bases had no gene match. The CDR3 extends over 18 amino acids. The germline CDR1 and CDR2 sequences are MDHEN and SYDVKM. The CDR3 region has the DNA TGTGCCAGCAGTTTGCGGACAGGGGGTTTTTCTGGGGCCAACGTCCTGACTTTC. Translating it yields CASSLRTGGFSGANVLTF.

In the case of this clone: It is unclear where the CDR3 begins or ends on the DNA, so no DNA is shown, and the CDR3 is as TCRdb lists it. The chain recombines TRBV6-5 with TRBJ2-3; the D call in the table, TRBD2, was not verified against the DNA. CDR1 and CDR2 from the germline V gene are MNHEY and SVGAGI. The CDR3 is 14 amino acids long, termini counted. CDR3: CASSSSASGYTQYF.

The genes are TRBV19 and TRBJ2-2; D not resolved. CDR1 and CDR2 from the germline V gene are LNHDA and SQIVND (reference sequence). The CDR3 is made up of 11 amino acids. V was pared by 7 bases and J by 8 bases, with 8 bases between. DNA of the CDR3: TGTGCCAGTACGCGAGAGGGGGAGCTGTTTTTT. Its protein is CASTREGELFF.

This chain uses TRBV7-8 with TRBJ2-4; a possible D gene is TRBD2 (6 bases). Trimming shortened V by 5 bases and J by 13 bases, and 18 bases separated the two germline ends. This CDR3 region has 13 residues. Germline lookup yields CDR1 SGHVS and CDR2 FQNEAQ. This chain's CDR3 is CASSPRRGLAQYF. CDR3 sequence (DNA): TGTGCCAGCAGCCCCCGCCGGGGGTTAGCCCAGTACTTC. Full variable domain (remainder filled in from reference TRBV7-8 and TRBJ2-4): GAGVSQSPRYKVAKRGQDVALRCDPISGHVSLFWYQQALGQGPEFLTYFQNEAQLDKSGLPSDRFFAERPEGSVSTLKIQRTQQEDSAVYLCASSPRRGLAQYFGAGTRLSVL.

The chain couples TRBV19 to TRBJ1-5, with unresolved D. V was trimmed by 1 base and J by 7 bases, leaving 20 bases between them. The CDR3 has 17 amino acids. The germline V gene encodes CDR1 LNHDA and CDR2 SQIVND (reference sequence). CDR3 bases: TGTGCCAGTAGTATAGCGGCCCCCGGGTGGTTTGGCCAGCCCCAGCATTTT. It translates to CASSIAAPGWFGQPQHF.

The chain links TRBV7-3 to TRBJ2-3, with TRBD2 as a possible D gene (6 bases). CDR1 SGHTA and CDR2 FQGTGA come from the germline V gene. The CDR3 has 15 amino acids. Trimming took off 1 base at V and 8 bases at J, with 16 bases between the two ends. The CDR3 DNA follows: TGTGCCAGCAGCTTAAGTGGAGGGACTGGCGGTACGCAGTATTTT. This sequence encodes CASSLSGGTGGTQYF.

The rearrangement joins TRBV7-8 to TRBJ2-7; D is possibly TRBD2 (6 bases). The CDR3 sequence is 16 residues long. Germline CDR1 and CDR2: SGHVS and FQNEAQ. Trimming cost V 5 bases and J 7 bases, with 24 bases left between them. CDR3 residues: CASSHRLGQLGIEQYF. The CDR3 nucleotides are TGTGCCAGCAGCCACCGACTAGGTCAGTTGGGGATAGAGCAGTACTTC.

The rearrangement joins TRBV7-2 to TRBJ2-6, with 10 bases lining up with TRBD1. V lost 6 bases and J lost 4; bases outside the gene matches: 3. The CDR3 has 15 amino acids. Germline assignment: CDR1 SGHTA and CDR2 FQGNSA. CDR3 sequence reads: CASRGQGHGANVLTF. The CDR3 DNA reads as TGTGCCAGCAGGGGACAGGGGCACGGGGCCAACGTCCTGACTTTC.

The chain links TRBV14 to TRBJ2-1; the match to TRBD2 covers 7 bases. Germline CDR1 SGHDN, CDR2 FVKESK. The CDR3 runs 17 residues. V trimming: 1 base; J trimming: 6 bases; junction bases outside the gene matches: 12. CDR3 region: CASSQGAWTSNGNEQFF. CDR3 DNA: TGTGCCAGCAGCCAAGGAGCATGGACTAGTAATGGCAATGAGCAGTTCTTC.

The CDR3 DNA is TGTGCCAGCACCCGGGGAGGGGGTGCAGATACGCAGTATTTT. It yields the protein CASTRGGGADTQYF. The chain couples TRBV2 to TRBJ2-3; a weak D match, TRBD2 (7 bases). Germline CDR1 and CDR2: SNHLY and FYNNEI. The CDR3 has 14 amino acids. V lost 7 bases, J lost 4 bases, and 15 bases lay in between. Supplemented by reference TRBV2 and TRBJ2-3, the full variable domain reads EPEVTQTPSHQVTQMGQEVILRCVPISNHLYFYWYRQILGQKVEFLVSFYNNEISEKSEIFDDQFSVERPDGSNFTLKIRSTKLEDSAMYFCASTRGGGADTQYFGPGTRLTVL.

This clone was found once. The rearrangement links TRBV5-1 to TRBJ2-3, with 9 positions matching TRBD1. This CDR3 is 22 amino acids long. Germline values: CDR1 SGHRS, CDR2 YFSETQ. The V and J ends lost 0 bases and 7 bases, in that order; junction bases with no gene match: 27. The CDR3 protein is CASSLAPPTGGLGGRISHTQYF. The CDR3 bases are TGCGCCAGCAGCTTGGCCCCGCCGACAGGGGGTTTAGGAGGGAGGATTTCCCATACGCAGTATTTT.

The V and J genes are TRBV11-3 and TRBJ1-4, with a possible D match to TRBD1 (5 bases). V was trimmed by 5 bases and J by 1 base, leaving 14 bases between them. This CDR3 is 16 amino acids long. CDR1 and CDR2 (germline): SGHNT, YENEEA. The CDR3 DNA sequence: TGTGCCAGCAGCCCTCAGCAGCAGGGAACTAATGAAAAACTGTTTTTT. Translating gives CASSPQQQGTNEKLFF.

This chain joins TRBV5-4 and TRBJ2-3; no clear D gene. The CDR3 is 16 residues long. The germline V gene encodes CDR1 SGHNT and CDR2 YYREEE (reference sequence). V was pared by 1 base and J by 2 bases, with 14 bases between. The CDR3 protein is CASSLLRNFATDTQYF. The CDR3 nucleotides are TGTGCCAGCAGCTTGCTCAGGAATTTTGCCACAGATACGCAGTATTTT. Combining the CDR3 with reference TRBV5-4 and TRBJ2-3 gives the whole variable domain ETGVTQSPTHLIKTRGQQVTLRCSSQSGHNTVSWYQQALGQGPQFIFQYYREEENGRGNFPPRFSGLQFPNYSSELNVNALELDDSALYLCASSLLRNFATDTQYFGPGTRLTVL.

This clone was seen a single time. This rearrangement joins TRBV2 to TRBJ1-4; D gene ambiguous. Germline V lookup: CDR1 SNHLY, CDR2 FYNNEI. V was shortened by 0 bases and J by 8 bases, with 13 bases between the two germline ends. This CDR3 spans 15 amino acids. The CDR3 protein is CASSEARRSLEKLFF. CDR3 DNA sequence: TGTGCCAGCAGTGAAGCGAGGAGGAGTTTAGAAAAACTGTTTTTT.

This clone was found once. The gene calls are TRBV29-1 and TRBJ2-1; 9 nucleotides align to TRBD1. CDR3 length: 13 amino acids. J lost 9 bases, V lost 3 bases, and 6 bases had no gene match. The germline CDR1 and CDR2 sequences are SQVTM and ANQGSEA. The CDR3 DNA reads as TGCAGCGTTGAGGGGACAGGGTTCCGTGAGCAGTTCTTC. Encoded protein: CSVEGTGFREQFF.

The V gene is TRBV9, the J gene TRBJ1-5; possibly TRBD1 for D (5 bases). Per germline, CDR1 SGDLS and CDR2 YYNGEE. V shed 0 bases and J shed 7 bases, with 14 bases lying between them. The length of the CDR3 is 15 residues. CDR3 amino acids: CASSVGPTVGQPQHF. In DNA, the CDR3 is TGTGCCAGCAGCGTAGGACCGACAGTCGGGCAGCCCCAGCATTTT.

The chain employs TRBV28 and TRBJ2-3; TRBD2 aligns across 9 bases. CDR1 is MDHEN, CDR2 SYDVKM, per germline. The J segment lost 7 bases and the V segment lost 7 bases, leaving 15 bases of the junction unmatched. The CDR3 length is 16 residues. CDR3 nucleotides: TGTGCCAGCATTTCTATGGGGGGACTAGCTGCCAATACGCAGTATTTT. Residues: CASISMGGLAANTQYF.

This chain links TRBV7-8 with TRBJ2-7, with TRBD1 identical over 8 bases. V was pared by 1 base and J by 2 bases, with 4 bases of the junction left unmatched. Germline V gene sequence: CDR1 SGHVS, CDR2 FQNEAQ. This CDR3 has 15 amino acids. CDR3 bases: TGTGCCAGCAGCTTAGGGACAGGGTCTGCCTACGAGCAGTACTTC. This encodes CASSLGTGSAYEQYF.

The rearrangement joins TRBV7-2 to TRBJ1-5, with 8 positions matching TRBD1. The CDR3 spans 15 residues. Germline CDR1 reads SGHTA; CDR2 reads FQGNSA. Unmatched junction bases numbered 9, after V lost 5 bases and J lost 6 bases. The DNA for the CDR3 is TGTGCCAGCAGCAAAGGACAGGGAGTCGTTCAGCCCCAGCATTTT. Translating gives CASSKGQGVVQPQHF.

The chain uses TRBV28 and TRBJ1-4; D is unclear. The CDR3 consists of 14 residues. Trimming pared 3 bases from V and 2 bases from J, leaving 7 bases between. The germline gives CDR1 MDHEN, CDR2 SYDVKM. CDR3 protein: CASSFEGTNEKLFF. The CDR3 region has the DNA TGTGCCAGCAGTTTTGAGGGCACTAATGAAAAACTGTTTTTT.

In its sample, this clone was seen once. The rearrangement uses TRBV11-1 and TRBJ2-1, with a weak D call TRBD2 (5 bases). This CDR3 has 16 residues. Germline V gene sequence: CDR1 SGHAT, CDR2 FQDESV (reference sequence). Trimming shortened V by 7 bases and J by 4 bases, and 20 bases separated the two germline ends. The CDR3 loop is CASNAGVSARYNEQFF. The CDR3 DNA reads as TGTGCCAGCAACGCTGGGGTTAGCGCTCGGTACAATGAGCAGTTCTTC.

The chain joins TRBV28 to TRBJ2-1; TRBD2 is a possible D gene (5 bases). Germline V gives CDR1 MDHEN, CDR2 SYDVKM. V gave up 1 base and J gave up 8 bases, with 15 bases separating them. The CDR3 consists of 15 residues. The CDR3: CASSLSGRRLDEQFF. In nucleotides, the CDR3 is TGTGCCAGCAGTTTATCTGGGAGACGCCTGGATGAGCAGTTCTTC.

This sequence joins TRBV7-9 and TRBJ2-5; possibly TRBD2 for D (5 bases). V was clipped by 5 bases and J by 2 bases, with 12 bases between them. The CDR3 has 14 residues. Germline values: CDR1 SEHNR, CDR2 FQNEAQ (reference sequence). The CDR3 reads CASSQARVQETQYF. The CDR3 nucleotides read TGTGCCAGCAGCCAGGCGAGGGTTCAAGAGACCCAGTACTTC.

The chain couples TRBV5-1 to TRBJ1-3; no reliable D call. Germline loops: CDR1 SGHRS, CDR2 YFSETQ. Trimming took 2 bases from V and 0 from J, leaving 6 bases between them. The length of the CDR3 is 14 residues. The CDR3, as DNA: TGCGCCAGCAGCTTAAGAGACTCTGGAAACACCATATATTTT. Its translation is CASSLRDSGNTIYF. Full variable domain (missing parts from reference TRBV5-1 and TRBJ1-3): KAGVTQTPRYLIKTRGQQVTLSCSPISGHRSVSWYQQTPGQGLQFLFEYFSETQRNKGNFPGRFSGRQFSNSRSEMNVSTLELGDSALYLCASSLRDSGNTIYFGEGSWLTVV.

This chain uses TRBV28 with TRBJ1-1; 8 positions agree with TRBD1. V was pared by 5 bases and J by 8 bases, with 7 bases of the junction left unmatched. The CDR3 runs to 13 residues. The germline gives CDR1 MDHEN, CDR2 SYDVKM. The CDR3 loop is CASSLSDRVEAFF. The CDR3 DNA is TGTGCCAGCAGTCTATCGGACAGGGTAGAAGCTTTCTTT.

J is TRBJ2-3 and V is TRBV5-4, with 7 bases identical to TRBD1. Germline CDR1 reads SGHNT; CDR2 reads YYREEE (reference sequence). This CDR3 region has 15 residues. Germline trimming cut 7 bases from V and 2 bases from J; bases unmatched to any gene: 10. In DNA form, the CDR3 reads TGTGCCAGCCGCTCCGAGGGACAGCACACAGATACGCAGTATTTT. Its translation is CASRSEGQHTDTQYF.

This clone came up once. The V gene is TRBV5-1, the J gene TRBJ2-2; TRBD2 matches at 14 bases. The germline CDR1 and CDR2 sequences are SGHRS and YFSETQ. The trim removed 4 bases at V and 0 bases at J, leaving 23 bases unmatched. The CDR3 is made up of 24 amino acids. The CDR3 DNA follows: TGCGCCAGCAGCGGCCCAGGTTCGGGGAGACTAGCGGGAGGGGAGCGAGCGAACACCGGGGAGCTGTTTTTT. It codes for CASSGPGSGRLAGGERANTGELFF.

The chain combines TRBV15 with TRBJ2-6; maybe TRBD1 (6 bases). Germline-derived CDR1 and CDR2 are LNHNV and YYDKDF (reference sequence). Trimming took off 1 base at V and 2 bases at J, with 6 bases between the two ends. The CDR3 length is 15 residues. CDR3 amino acids: CATSRGDTGANVLTF. The CDR3 nucleotides read TGTGCCACCAGCAGAGGGGACACTGGGGCCAACGTCCTGACTTTC.

V and J are TRBV14 and TRBJ1-1; 7 bases map to TRBD1. This CDR3 has 12 amino acids. Germline V gene data show CDR1 as SGHDN and CDR2 as FVKESK. V dropped 1 base and J dropped 10; count of bases not matched to a gene: 3. CDR3: CASSQGPGGAFF. In DNA, the CDR3 is TGTGCCAGCAGCCAAGGCCCAGGGGGAGCTTTCTTT.

This chain uses TRBV28 with TRBJ2-1; possible D gene TRBD2, 5 bases. The length of the CDR3 is 14 residues. V gave up 6 bases and J gave up 8 bases, with 17 bases separating them. Per germline, CDR1 MDHEN and CDR2 SYDVKM. In nucleotides, the CDR3 is TGTGCCAGCAGACTACCTACTAGTTACCATGAGCAGTTCTTC. Translation gives CASRLPTSYHEQFF. Using reference TRBV28 and TRBJ2-1 for the parts outside the CDR3, the full variable domain is DVKVTQSSRYLVKRTGEKVFLECVQDMDHENMFWYRQDPGLGLRLIYFSYDVKMKEKGDIPEGYSVSREKKERFSLILESASTNQTSMYLCASRLPTSYHEQFFGPGTRLTVL.

This chain links TRBV2 with TRBJ2-4; 11 bases map to TRBD2. The CDR3 sequence is 14 residues long. J gave up 3 bases and V 6 bases, and 1 base lay outside the gene matches. Germline loops: CDR1 SNHLY, CDR2 FYNNEI. CDR3 in amino acids: CASRGTSGKNIQYF. The CDR3 nucleotides read TGTGCCAGCAGGGGGACTAGCGGCAAAAACATTCAGTACTTC.